One and the same sample provided the 26 T cell receptor beta chains below, sequenced in a study of regulatory T cells in long-lasting Graves disease. Combining iRepertoire HTBI primers with Arm-PCR of CDR3 regions, the authors built TCR beta libraries. TCRdb re-derived calls from the multiplex PCR reads in MiXCR, one entry per CDR3 protein. In the table there are 430,000 or so distinct CDR3 sequences, roughly a fifth of which are singletons. Stated time point: persistent/refractory GD, antithyroid drugs over 5 years with positive TRAb. PBMC RNA served as the TCR library source. This material consisted of peripheral blood mononuclear cells (PBMCs), taken when the disease was refractory, from a patient treated with antithyroid drugs. All receptors come from a female donor with Graves disease.

This sequence joins TRBV2 and TRBJ1-3; D not certain. The CDR3 spans 15 residues. The V and J ends lost 7 bases and 0 bases respectively, with 13 bases between them. Germline CDR1 is SNHLY and CDR2 is FYNNEI. In nucleotides, the CDR3 is TGTGCCAGCATTTATTCCTGGAGCTCTGGAAACACCATATATTTT. It translates to CASIYSWSSGNTIYF.

For this clonotype: With a much larger clone just one base away, this may be a read error. The chain carries TRBV7-3 and TRBJ2-2; 7 nucleotides align to TRBD1. J gave up 1 base and V 5 bases, and 16 bases lay outside the gene matches. The germline V gene has CDR1 SGHTA and CDR2 FQGTGA. The CDR3 is 19 residues long. CDR3 DNA: TGTGCCAGCAGCCCTACGTACAAGGGGACAGCTTTGAACACCGGGGAGCTGTTTTTT. Its protein is CASSPTYKGTALNTGELFF.

This clonotype was observed a handful of times. The chain combines TRBV29-1 with TRBJ1-1; 7 bases align to TRBD1. CDR1 SQVTM and CDR2 ANQGSEA come from the germline V gene. The CDR3 length is 12 residues. The junction had 6 bases not matched to a gene; V was cut back by 6 bases and J by 5 bases. The CDR3 DNA is TGCAGCGTAAACAGGGGAGGGACTGAAGCTTTCTTT. Its protein product is CSVNRGGTEAFF.

This clonotype has a count of ten or more. This sequence joins TRBV28 and TRBJ2-7; TRBD1 matches at 8 bases. V was clipped by 5 bases and J by 4 bases; unmatched bases: 13. Germline V gives CDR1 MDHEN, CDR2 SYDVKM. CDR3 length: 16 residues. This CDR3 is CASSPQRTGKTYEQYF. The CDR3 DNA sequence: TGTGCCAGCAGTCCTCAACGGACAGGGAAAACTTACGAGCAGTACTTC.

This clonotype was seen ten or more times. The rearrangement uses TRBV6-2 or TRBV6-3 and TRBJ2-7; 8 bases fit TRBD2. In germline, CDR1 is MNHEY, CDR2 SVGEGT. V shed 4 bases, J shed 0 bases, and the junction held 8 bases outside the gene matches. CDR3 length: 16 residues. CDR3 bases: TGTGCCAGCAGTTCTGGTAGCGGGAAGAGCTCCTACGAGCAGTACTTC. Translation: CASSSGSGKSSYEQYF.

The V and J genes are TRBV20-1 and TRBJ2-1; 10 nucleotides line up with TRBD2. CDR1 and CDR2 (germline): DFQATT, SNEGSKA (reference sequence). V lost 2 bases and J lost 5; bases outside the gene matches: 6. CDR3 length: 15 residues. This CDR3 is CSARRTSGRDNEQFF. The CDR3 DNA follows: TGCAGTGCTAGAAGGACTAGCGGACGAGACAATGAGCAGTTCTTC.

This rearrangement joins TRBV2 to TRBJ2-3; D possibly corresponds to TRBD2 (6 bases). The CDR3 is 13 residues long. V dropped 9 bases and J dropped 0 bases, with 10 bases sitting between them. CDR1 and CDR2 from the germline V gene are SNHLY and FYNNEI. The CDR3 sequence is CASGRDSTDTQYF. DNA of the CDR3: TGTGCCAGTGGGCGGGACAGCACAGATACGCAGTATTTT. Based on the CDR3 plus reference TRBV2 and TRBJ2-3, the full variable domain is EPEVTQTPSHQVTQMGQEVILRCVPISNHLYFYWYRQILGQKVEFLVSFYNNEISEKSEIFDDQFSVERPDGSNFTLKIRSTKLEDSAMYFCASGRDSTDTQYFGPGTRLTVL.

This clonotype appeared once. The rearrangement uses TRBV20-1 and TRBJ2-1; 7 bases fit TRBD2. Per germline, CDR1 DFQATT and CDR2 SNEGSKA (reference sequence). V shed 6 bases, J shed 0 bases, and the junction held 11 bases outside the gene matches. CDR3 length equals 16 residues. CDR3 in DNA: TGCAGTGCCGCCGATGCTAGCGGAAACTCCTACAATGAGCAGTTCTTC. Encoded protein: CSAADASGNSYNEQFF.

This clonotype was observed at least ten times. The chain joins TRBV11-2 to TRBJ2-7; 10 bases are shared with TRBD1. The V segment lost 0 bases and the J segment 4 bases; nucleotides outside the gene matches: 9. This CDR3 is 17 amino acids long. CDR1 is SGHAT and CDR2 is FQNNGV in the germline V gene. CDR3 DNA: TGTGCCAGCAGCTTAGACGGGACAGGGGATGGGGTTTACGAGCAGTACTTC. This codes for CASSLDGTGDGVYEQYF. The complete variable domain, with remaining parts taken from reference TRBV11-2 and TRBJ2-7, reads EAGVAQSPRYKIIEKRQSVAFWCNPISGHATLYWYQQILGQGPKLLIQFQNNGVVDDSQLPKDRFSAERLKGVDSTLKIQPAKLEDSAVYLCASSLDGTGDGVYEQYFGPGTRLTVT.

This clonotype appeared a few times. The chain carries TRBV7-9 and TRBJ1-4; D is ambiguous. The CDR3 spans 15 residues. Looked up from germline, CDR1 is SEHNR and CDR2 is FQNEAQ (reference sequence). V shed 3 bases and J shed 0 bases, with 8 bases lying between them. CDR3 bases: TGTGCCAGCAGCTTTACAGAGACAACTAATGAAAAACTGTTTTTT. It yields the protein CASSFTETTNEKLFF. The complete variable domain, with remaining parts taken from reference TRBV7-9 and TRBJ1-4, reads DTGVSQNPRHKITKRGQNVTFRCDPISEHNRLYWYRQTLGQGPEFLTYFQNEAQLEKSRLLSDRFSAERPKGSFSTLEIQRTEQGDSAMYLCASSFTETTNEKLFFGSGTQLSVL.

V and J are TRBV6-2 or TRBV6-3 and TRBJ2-3; D gene ambiguous. From germline, CDR1 is MNHEY and CDR2 SVGEGT. This CDR3 comprises 15 residues. V lost 5 bases and J 1 base, leaving 13 bases between the germline ends. As DNA, the CDR3 is TGTGCCAGCAGTCGAACGTATACGGGCACAGATACGCAGTATTTT. Amino acids: CASSRTYTGTDTQYF.

V is TRBV4-1 and J is TRBJ2-1, with TRBD1 matching over 7 bases. CDR3 length equals 17 residues. V shed 0 bases and J 3 bases; nucleotides not matched to a gene: 8. CDR1 is MGHRA and CDR2 is YSYEKL in the germline V gene. The CDR3 DNA reads as TGCGCCAGCAGCCAAGATGTAGGGGGCGCGTTCTACAATGAGCAGTTCTTC. This gives the protein CASSQDVGGAFYNEQFF.

This clonotype was found many times. This sequence joins TRBV28 and TRBJ2-7; 8 nucleotides line up with TRBD1. Germline CDR1 is MDHEN and CDR2 is SYDVKM. The junction had 15 bases not matched to a gene; V was cut back by 10 bases and J by 4 bases. The CDR3 has 15 amino acids. The CDR3 region is CATALLGTGLYEQYF. The DNA of the CDR3 is TGTGCCACGGCCCTCCTCGGGACAGGCTTATACGAGCAGTACTTC. The variable domain in full, with the rest retrieved from reference TRBV28 and TRBJ2-7, is DVKVTQSSRYLVKRTGEKVFLECVQDMDHENMFWYRQDPGLGLRLIYFSYDVKMKEKGDIPEGYSVSREKKERFSLILESASTNQTSMYLCATALLGTGLYEQYFGPGTRLTVT.

This clonotype has just a few counts. The chain links TRBV12-3 or TRBV12-4 to TRBJ2-5; D gene ambiguous. Between the trimmed V and J ends, which lost 3 bases and 0 bases, there was a span of 11 bases. This CDR3 contains 15 residues. This CDR3 reads CASSLWGKDQETQYF. In DNA form, the CDR3 reads TGTGCCAGCAGTTTGTGGGGTAAGGACCAAGAGACCCAGTACTTC.

With respect to this clonotype: This sequence is one base from a far larger clone and is likely a read error. The V gene is TRBV7-9, the J gene TRBJ2-5, with D possibly TRBD2 on 6 matching bases. In germline, CDR1 is SEHNR, CDR2 FQNEAQ (reference sequence). The CDR3 contains 13 residues. Trimming removed 4 bases at V and 4 bases at J, with 10 bases between. CDR3 coding DNA: TGTGCCAGCAGCTCGACTAGTGCAGAGACCCAGTACTTC. It encodes CASSSTSAETQYF.

The chain has TRBV20-1 and TRBJ2-4; D tentatively reads TRBD1 or TRBD2 (5 bases each). Trimming pared 1 base from V and 6 bases from J, leaving 10 bases between. The CDR3 covers 13 residues. Germline CDR1 reads DFQATT; CDR2 reads SNEGSKA (reference sequence). The chain's CDR3 is CSARGGTGNIQYF. As DNA, the CDR3 is TGCAGTGCTAGAGGGGGGACGGGAAACATTCAGTACTTC.

This clonotype showed up just a few times. The CDR3 DNA reads as TGTGCCAGCAGCCAAGAAAGGAAAAGCTACGAGCAGTACTTC. It encodes CASSQERKSYEQYF. This sequence joins TRBV3-1 and TRBJ2-7; no clear D. Looked up from germline, CDR1 is LGHDT and CDR2 is YNNKEL (reference sequence). The CDR3 spans 14 residues. The V and J ends lost 0 bases and 3 bases respectively, with 9 bases between them.

This clonotype was seen just once. A read error may explain this, as a much larger clone is one base away. This chain joins TRBV7-6 and TRBJ2-7; D perhaps matches TRBD2 (5 bases). Trimming pared 11 bases from V and 0 bases from J, leaving 17 bases between. There are 14 residues in the CDR3. The V gene's germline CDR1 is SGHVS and CDR2 FNYEAQ. The CDR3 loop is CACSVNRGSYEQYF. CDR3 DNA: TGTGCCTGCTCCGTGAACCGGGGCTCCTACGAGCAGTACTTC. The full variable domain, in which reference TRBV7-6 and TRBJ2-7 provide the parts outside the CDR3, is GAGVSQSPRYKVTKRGQDVALRCDPISGHVSLYWYRQALGQGPEFLTYFNYEAQQDKSGLPNDRFSAERPEGSISTLTIQRTEQRDSAMYRCACSVNRGSYEQYFGPGTRLTVT.

This rearrangement joins TRBV4-1 to TRBJ1-1, with a tentative D call TRBD1 (6 bases). This CDR3 spans 14 amino acids. V was shortened by 1 base and J by 4 bases, with 10 bases between the two germline ends. Per the germline V gene, CDR1 is MGHRA and CDR2 is YSYEKL. The CDR3 spells CASSQGAGATEAFF. The CDR3 nucleotides are TGCGCCAGCAGCCAAGGAGCGGGGGCCACTGAAGCTTTCTTT.

This clonotype was found many times. V gene TRBV19 combines with J gene TRBJ1-1; unclear D gene. The V gene lost 6 bases and the J gene lost 1 base, with 12 bases spanning the gap. The CDR3 loop spans 14 amino acids. Germline V gene lookup returns CDR1 LNHDA and CDR2 SQIVND (reference sequence). This chain's CDR3 is CASSDQAGNTEAFF. Here the CDR3 DNA reads TGTGCCAGTAGCGACCAGGCGGGGAACACTGAAGCTTTCTTT.

In the case of this clonotype: This may stem from a read error, because a much larger clone lies one nucleotide away. V gene TRBV12-3 or TRBV12-4 combines with J gene TRBJ2-2; possibly TRBD2 for D (6 bases). V was pared by 8 bases and J by 6 bases, with 13 bases between. The CDR3 extends over 13 amino acids. CDR3 protein: CASWAGGSGELFF. The CDR3 DNA sequence: TGTGCCAGCTGGGCCGGAGGGTCCGGGGAGCTGTTTTTT.

This clonotype has just a few counts. The gene calls are TRBV28 and TRBJ2-1, with D perhaps matching TRBD2 (5 bases). Germline V gives CDR1 MDHEN, CDR2 SYDVKM. The V end was cut by 6 bases, the J end by 8 bases, with 20 bases between. This CDR3 has 15 residues. In nucleotides, the CDR3 is TGTGCCAGCAGAACCCGCAGCGGACGGGTCGATGAGCAGTTCTTC. Translating it yields CASRTRSGRVDEQFF.

In this sample, this clonotype turned up many times. J is TRBJ1-1 and V is TRBV2, with unresolved D. The V end was cut by 2 bases, the J end by 4 bases, with 11 bases between. CDR1 is SNHLY, CDR2 FYNNEI, per germline. The CDR3 consists of 14 residues. The CDR3 DNA reads TGTGCCAGCAGTGAATTGACGGATACCACTGAAGCTTTCTTT. It is translated as CASSELTDTTEAFF.

The genes are TRBV12-3 or TRBV12-4 and TRBJ2-3; no clear D. V was cut by 1 base and J by 6 bases, with 17 bases left in between. There are 16 residues in the CDR3. The CDR3 sequence is CASSLGSGGSSDTQYF. In nucleotides, the CDR3 is TGTGCCAGCAGTTTAGGGTCGGGTGGCTCCTCCGATACGCAGTATTTT.

To note about this clonotype: A much larger clone sits a single nucleotide away, making a read error possible. This chain links TRBV6-2 or TRBV6-3 with TRBJ2-7; D remains unclear. Germline-derived CDR1 and CDR2 are MNHEY and SVGEGT. The V and J ends lost 0 bases and 2 bases respectively, with 8 bases between them. This CDR3 comprises 14 residues. The CDR3 reads CASSYSQSTYEQYF. The CDR3 DNA is TGTGCCAGCAGTTACTCGCAGAGTACCTACGAGCAGTACTTC.

This clonotype was picked up many times. The chain carries TRBV11-2 and TRBJ1-5; no reliable D call. CDR1 is SGHAT, CDR2 FQNNGV, per germline. V lost 5 bases to trimming and J lost 5 bases, with 10 bases between them. This CDR3 has 13 residues. The CDR3 DNA reads as TGTGCCAGCAGCCCCGTCGTGGATCAGCCCCAGCATTTT. Its protein is CASSPVVDQPQHF.